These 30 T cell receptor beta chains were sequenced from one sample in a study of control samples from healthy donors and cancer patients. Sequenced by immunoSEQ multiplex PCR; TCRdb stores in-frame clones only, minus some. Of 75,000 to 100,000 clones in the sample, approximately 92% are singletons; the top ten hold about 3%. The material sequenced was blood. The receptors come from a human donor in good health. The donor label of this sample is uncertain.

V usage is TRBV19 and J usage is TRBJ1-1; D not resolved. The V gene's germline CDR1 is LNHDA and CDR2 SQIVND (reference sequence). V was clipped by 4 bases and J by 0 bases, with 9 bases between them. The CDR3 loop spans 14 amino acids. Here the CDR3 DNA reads TGTGCCAGTAGTACCCCGACGGTGAACACTGAAGCTTTCTTT. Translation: CASSTPTVNTEAFF.

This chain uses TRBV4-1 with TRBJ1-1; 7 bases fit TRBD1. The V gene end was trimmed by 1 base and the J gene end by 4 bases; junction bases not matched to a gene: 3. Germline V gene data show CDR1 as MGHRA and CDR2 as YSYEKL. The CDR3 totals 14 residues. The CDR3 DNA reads TGCGCCAGCAGCCAAGGTTCAGGGGGCACTGAAGCTTTCTTT. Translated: CASSQGSGGTEAFF.

CDR3 DNA sequence: TGTGCCAGCAGCTTTTTCCAGGCCCCTAATGAAAAACTGTTTTTT. Translation: CASSFFQAPNEKLFF. The chain carries TRBV7-6 and TRBJ1-4; D call uncertain. V was cut by 3 bases and J by 3 bases, with 11 bases left in between. Germline CDR1 SGHVS, CDR2 FNYEAQ. The CDR3 loop spans 15 amino acids.

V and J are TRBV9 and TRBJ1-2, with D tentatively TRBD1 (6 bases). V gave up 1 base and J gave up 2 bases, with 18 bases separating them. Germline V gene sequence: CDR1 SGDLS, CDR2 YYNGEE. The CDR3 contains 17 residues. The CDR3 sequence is CASSVTGTKVPNYGYTF. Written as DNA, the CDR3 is TGTGCCAGCAGCGTAACCGGGACAAAAGTTCCCAACTATGGCTACACCTTC.

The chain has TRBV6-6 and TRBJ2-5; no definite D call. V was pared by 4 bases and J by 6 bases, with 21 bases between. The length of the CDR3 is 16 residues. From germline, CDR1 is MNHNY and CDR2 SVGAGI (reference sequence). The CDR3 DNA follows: TGTGCCAGCAGTTCACTGACCGGAACCGGGCTTCAGACCCAGTACTTC. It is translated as CASSSLTGTGLQTQYF.

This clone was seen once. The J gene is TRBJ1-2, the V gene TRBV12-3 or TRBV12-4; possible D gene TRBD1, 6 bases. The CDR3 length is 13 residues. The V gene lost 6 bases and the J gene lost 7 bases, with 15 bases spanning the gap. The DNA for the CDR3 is TGTGCCAGCAGCCCGGGACAAACGGGTGGCTACACCTTC. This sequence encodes CASSPGQTGGYTF.

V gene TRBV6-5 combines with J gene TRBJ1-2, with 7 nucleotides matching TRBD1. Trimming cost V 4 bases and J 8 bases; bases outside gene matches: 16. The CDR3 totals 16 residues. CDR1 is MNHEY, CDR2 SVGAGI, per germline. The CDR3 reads CASSSSTGPLPYGYTF. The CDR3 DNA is TGTGCCAGCAGTTCGTCGACAGGGCCCTTACCCTACGGCTACACCTTC.

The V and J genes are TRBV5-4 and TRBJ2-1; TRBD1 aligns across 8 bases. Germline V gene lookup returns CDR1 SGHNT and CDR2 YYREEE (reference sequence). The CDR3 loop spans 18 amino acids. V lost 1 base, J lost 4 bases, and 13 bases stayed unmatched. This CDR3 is CASSLTPGQAIVYNEQFF. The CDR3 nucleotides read TGTGCCAGCAGCTTGACCCCGGGACAGGCGATTGTGTACAATGAGCAGTTCTTC.

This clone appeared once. The CDR3 loop is CAIRPAGGVNSPLHF. The CDR3 nucleotides read TGTGCCATCAGACCCGCCGGGGGAGTAAATTCACCCCTCCACTTT. The chain is built from TRBV10-3 and TRBJ1-6, with a tentative D call TRBD1 (5 bases). CDR1 is ENHRY and CDR2 is SYGVKD in the germline V gene. The V end lost 6 bases, the J end lost 7 bases, and 16 bases lay between the germline ends. The CDR3 extends over 15 amino acids.

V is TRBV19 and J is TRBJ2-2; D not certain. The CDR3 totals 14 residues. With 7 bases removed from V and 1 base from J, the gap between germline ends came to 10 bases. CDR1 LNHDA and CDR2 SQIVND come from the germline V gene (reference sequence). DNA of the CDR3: TGTGCCAGTACCAATCAGGAGAACACCGGGGAGCTGTTTTTT. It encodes CASTNQENTGELFF.

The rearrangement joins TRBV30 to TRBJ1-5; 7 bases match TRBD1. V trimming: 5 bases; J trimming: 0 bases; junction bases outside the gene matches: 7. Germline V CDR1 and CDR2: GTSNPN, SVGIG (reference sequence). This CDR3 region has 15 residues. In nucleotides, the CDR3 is TGTGCCTGGGGGAGGACAGGAAATAGCAATCAGCCCCAGCATTTT. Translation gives CAWGRTGNSNQPQHF. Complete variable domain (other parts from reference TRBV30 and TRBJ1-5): SQTIHQWPATLVQPVGSPLSLECTVEGTSNPNLYWYRQAAGRGLQLLFYSVGIGQISSEVPQNLSASRPQDRQFILSSKKLLLSDSGFYLCAWGRTGNSNQPQHFGDGTRLSIL.

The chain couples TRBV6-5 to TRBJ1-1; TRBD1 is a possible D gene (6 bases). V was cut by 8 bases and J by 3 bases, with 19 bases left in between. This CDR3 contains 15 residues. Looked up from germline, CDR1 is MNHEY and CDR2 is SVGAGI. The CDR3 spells CASQRQASVDTEAFF. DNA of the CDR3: TGTGCCAGCCAGAGACAGGCCTCAGTTGACACTGAAGCTTTCTTT.

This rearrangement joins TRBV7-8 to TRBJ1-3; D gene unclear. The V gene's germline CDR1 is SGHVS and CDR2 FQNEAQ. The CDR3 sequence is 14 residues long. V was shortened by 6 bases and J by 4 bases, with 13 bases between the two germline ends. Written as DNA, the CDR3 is TGTGCCAGCAGTTACCGGGGTTCGGGAAACACCATATATTTT. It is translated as CASSYRGSGNTIYF.

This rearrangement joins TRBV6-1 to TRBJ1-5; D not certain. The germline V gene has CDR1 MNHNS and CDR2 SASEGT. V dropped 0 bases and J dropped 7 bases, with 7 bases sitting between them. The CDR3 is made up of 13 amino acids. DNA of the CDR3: TGTGCCAGCAGTGAAGCGGCCAGCCAGCCCCAGCATTTT. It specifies CASSEAASQPQHF.

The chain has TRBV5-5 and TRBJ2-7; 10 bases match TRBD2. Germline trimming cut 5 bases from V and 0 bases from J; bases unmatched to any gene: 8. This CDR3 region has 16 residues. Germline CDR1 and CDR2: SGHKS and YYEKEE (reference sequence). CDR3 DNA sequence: TGTGCCAGCAGTAGTAGCGGGGGGTTTAGCTCCTACGAGCAGTACGTC. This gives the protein CASSSSGGFSSYEQYV.

The CDR3 region is CASSSGDGSNQPQHF. As DNA, the CDR3 is TGTGCCAGCAGCTCCGGGGACGGTAGCAATCAGCCCCAGCATTTT. The chain combines TRBV7-8 with TRBJ1-5, with D maybe TRBD1 (5 bases). The V and J ends lost 4 bases and 0 bases respectively, with 10 bases between them. This CDR3 spans 15 amino acids. Germline V gene sequence: CDR1 SGHVS, CDR2 FQNEAQ.

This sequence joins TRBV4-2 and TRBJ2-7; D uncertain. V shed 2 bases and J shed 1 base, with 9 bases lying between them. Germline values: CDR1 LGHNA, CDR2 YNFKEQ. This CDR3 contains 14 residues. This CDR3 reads CASSQKGPSYEQYF. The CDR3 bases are TGTGCCAGCAGCCAAAAGGGCCCATCCTACGAGCAGTACTTC.

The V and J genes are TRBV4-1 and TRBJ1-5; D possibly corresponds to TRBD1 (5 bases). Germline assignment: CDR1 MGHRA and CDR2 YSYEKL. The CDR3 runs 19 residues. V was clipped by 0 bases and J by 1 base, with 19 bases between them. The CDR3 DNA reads TGCGCCAGCAGCCAAGATGGGGAGGGGATCACGGGAAGCAATCAGCCCCAGCATTTT. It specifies CASSQDGEGITGSNQPQHF.

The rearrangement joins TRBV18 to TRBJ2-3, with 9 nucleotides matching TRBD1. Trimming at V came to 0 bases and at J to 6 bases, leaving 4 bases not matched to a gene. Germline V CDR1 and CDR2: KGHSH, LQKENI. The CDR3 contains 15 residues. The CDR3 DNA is TGTGCCAGCTCACCACCGGACAGGGGATCGGATACGCAGTATTTT. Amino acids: CASSPPDRGSDTQYF.

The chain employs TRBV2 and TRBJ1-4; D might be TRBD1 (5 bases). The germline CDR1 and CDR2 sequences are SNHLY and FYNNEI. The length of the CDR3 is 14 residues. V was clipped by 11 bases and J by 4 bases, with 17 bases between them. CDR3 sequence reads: CAGNLGVNNEKLFF. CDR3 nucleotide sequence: TGTGCCGGCAATTTAGGGGTGAATAATGAAAAACTGTTTTTT.

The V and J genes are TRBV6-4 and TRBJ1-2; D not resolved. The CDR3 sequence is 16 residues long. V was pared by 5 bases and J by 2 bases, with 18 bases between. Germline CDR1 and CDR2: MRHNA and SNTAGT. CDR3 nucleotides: TGTGCCAGCAGTCCGACCATCCCGGACGGCAACTATGGCTACACCTTC. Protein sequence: CASSPTIPDGNYGYTF.

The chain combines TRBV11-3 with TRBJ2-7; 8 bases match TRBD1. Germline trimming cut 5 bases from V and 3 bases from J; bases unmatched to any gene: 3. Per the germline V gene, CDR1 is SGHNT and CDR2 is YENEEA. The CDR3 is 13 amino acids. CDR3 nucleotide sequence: TGTGCCAGCAGCGCCGGGACAGGCTACGAGCAGTACTTC. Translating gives CASSAGTGYEQYF.

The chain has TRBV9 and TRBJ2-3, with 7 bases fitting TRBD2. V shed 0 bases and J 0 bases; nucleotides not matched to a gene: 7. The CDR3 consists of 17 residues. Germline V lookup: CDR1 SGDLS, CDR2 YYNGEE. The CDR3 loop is CASSVATSGVSTDTQYF. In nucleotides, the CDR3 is TGTGCCAGCAGCGTAGCTACCAGCGGGGTTAGCACAGATACGCAGTATTTT.

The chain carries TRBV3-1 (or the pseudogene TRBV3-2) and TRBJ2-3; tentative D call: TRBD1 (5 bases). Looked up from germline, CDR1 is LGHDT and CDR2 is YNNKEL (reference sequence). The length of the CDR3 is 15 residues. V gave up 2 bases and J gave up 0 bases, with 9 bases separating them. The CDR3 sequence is CASSQWGQSTDTQYF. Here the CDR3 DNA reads TGTGCCAGCAGCCAATGGGGCCAAAGCACAGATACGCAGTATTTT.

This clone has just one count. The CDR3 sequence is CAINSPGLPYEQYF. CDR3 coding DNA: TGTGCCATCAACTCGCCGGGACTTCCCTACGAGCAGTACTTC. The rearrangement uses TRBV10-3 and TRBJ2-7; TRBD2 might be the D (6 bases). The germline V gene encodes CDR1 ENHRY and CDR2 SYGVKD. Deletions cut 7 bases from V and 2 bases from J, with 15 bases between. The CDR3 sequence is 14 residues long.

The CDR3 nucleotides read TGTGCCAGCAGTGAAGCGGGGGGACCATGGCCAGCTTTCTTT. As protein: CASSEAGGPWPAFF. This chain connects TRBV6-1 to TRBJ1-1, with D maybe TRBD1 (5 bases). The germline V gene has CDR1 MNHNS and CDR2 SASEGT. This CDR3 has 14 amino acids. Trimming left V 0 bases short and J 10 bases short, with 15 bases between.

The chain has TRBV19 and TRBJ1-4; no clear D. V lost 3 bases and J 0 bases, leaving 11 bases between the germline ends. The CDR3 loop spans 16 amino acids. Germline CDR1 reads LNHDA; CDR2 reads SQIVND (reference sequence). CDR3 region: CASSIIGDSTNEKLFF. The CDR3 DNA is TGTGCCAGTAGTATTATCGGGGATTCAACTAATGAAAAACTGTTTTTT.

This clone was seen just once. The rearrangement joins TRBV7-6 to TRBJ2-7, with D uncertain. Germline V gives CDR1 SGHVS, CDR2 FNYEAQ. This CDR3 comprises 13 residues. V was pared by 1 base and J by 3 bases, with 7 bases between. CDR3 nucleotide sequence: TGTGCCAGCAGCTTAGAGTCGGGCTACGAGCAGTACTTC. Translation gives CASSLESGYEQYF.

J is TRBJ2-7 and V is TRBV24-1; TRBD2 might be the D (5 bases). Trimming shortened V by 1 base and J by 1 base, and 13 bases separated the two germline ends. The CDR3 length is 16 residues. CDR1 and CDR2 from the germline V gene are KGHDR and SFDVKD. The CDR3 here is CATSDFHFTGSYEQYV. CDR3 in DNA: TGTGCCACCAGTGATTTTCATTTTACGGGGTCCTACGAGCAGTACGTC.

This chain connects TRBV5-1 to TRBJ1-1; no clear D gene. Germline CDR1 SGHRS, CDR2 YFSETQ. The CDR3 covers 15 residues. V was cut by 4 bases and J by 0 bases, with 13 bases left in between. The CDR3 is CASSPREGLNTEAFF. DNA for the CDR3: TGCGCCAGCAGCCCTCGTGAGGGATTGAACACTGAAGCTTTCTTT.